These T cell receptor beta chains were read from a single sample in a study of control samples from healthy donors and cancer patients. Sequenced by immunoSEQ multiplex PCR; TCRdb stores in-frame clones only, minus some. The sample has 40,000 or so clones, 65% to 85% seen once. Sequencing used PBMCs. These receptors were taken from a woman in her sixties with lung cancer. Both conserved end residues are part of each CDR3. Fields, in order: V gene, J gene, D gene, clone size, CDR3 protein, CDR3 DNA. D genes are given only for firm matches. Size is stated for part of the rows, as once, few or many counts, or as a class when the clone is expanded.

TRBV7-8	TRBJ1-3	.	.	CASSLEQGRAGNTIYF	TGTGCCAGCAGCTTGGAACAGGGAAGGGCTGGAAACACCATATATTTT
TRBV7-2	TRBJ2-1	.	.	CASRSGRYNEQFF	TGTGCCAGCAGGTCGGGGCGGTACAATGAGCAGTTCTTC
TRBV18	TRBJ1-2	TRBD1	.	CASSPPSSVWGQGNYGYTF	TGTGCCAGCTCACCACCTAGCAGCGTGTGGGGACAGGGAAACTATGGCTACACCTTC
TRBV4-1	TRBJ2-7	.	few	CASSQVVEGPYEQYF	TGCGCCAGCAGCCAAGTGGTGGAGGGACCCTACGAGCAGTACTTC
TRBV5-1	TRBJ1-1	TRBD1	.	CASSLNWGTVNTEAFF	TGCGCCAGCAGCTTAAACTGGGGGACAGTGAACACTGAAGCTTTCTTT
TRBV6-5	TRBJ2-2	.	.	CATSSLGAAGELFF	TGTGCCACCTCCTCCTTGGGGGCGGCCGGGGAGCTGTTTTTT
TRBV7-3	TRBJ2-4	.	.	CASSLDSQNIQYF	TGTGCCAGCAGCTTAGACAGTCAGAACATTCAGTACTTC
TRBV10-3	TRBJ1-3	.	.	CAIRSEQVGNTIYF	TGTGCCATCAGATCGGAACAAGTTGGAAACACCATATATTTT
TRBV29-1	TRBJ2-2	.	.	CSFSGGEEFPKNTGELFF	TGCAGCTTCTCGGGGGGCGAAGAGTTTCCCAAGAACACCGGGGAGCTGTTTTTT
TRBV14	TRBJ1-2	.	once	CASSEAAGEGGYTF	TGTGCCAGCAGCGAAGCCGCAGGGGAAGGTGGCTACACCTTC
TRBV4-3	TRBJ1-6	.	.	CASSQERSYNSPLHF	TGCGCCAGCAGCCAAGAAAGGTCCTATAATTCACCCCTCCACTTT
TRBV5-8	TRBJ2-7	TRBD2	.	CASSSGLAGDYEQYF	TGTGCCAGCAGCTCGGGACTAGCGGGAGACTACGAGCAGTACTTC
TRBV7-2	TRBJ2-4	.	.	CASSLVLQRNIQYF	TGTGCCAGCAGCTTAGTTCTCCAGCGGAACATTCAGTACTTC
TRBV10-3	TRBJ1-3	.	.	CAITPRGGNTIYF	TGTGCCATCACCCCCCGGGGTGGAAACACCATATATTTT
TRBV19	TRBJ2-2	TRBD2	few	CASSISGVTTGELFF	TGTGCCAGTAGTATAAGCGGGGTTACCACCGGGGAGCTGTTTTTT
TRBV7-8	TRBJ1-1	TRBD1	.	CASNHRGVNTEAFF	TGTGCCAGCAACCACAGGGGCGTCAACACTGAAGCTTTCTTT
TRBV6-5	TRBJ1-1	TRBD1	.	CASSPRQGPYEAFF	TGTGCCAGCAGTCCACGACAGGGCCCTTATGAAGCTTTCTTT
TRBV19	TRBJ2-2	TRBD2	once	CASSRPSTSGGSGELFF	TGTGCCAGTAGTAGGCCCTCGACTAGCGGGGGTAGCGGGGAGCTGTTTTTT
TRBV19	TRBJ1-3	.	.	CASSIFGELSGNTIYF	TGTGCCAGTAGTATCTTTGGAGAACTCTCTGGAAACACCATATATTTT
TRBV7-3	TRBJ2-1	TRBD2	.	CASRQTSGHSSTNEQFF	TGTGCCAGCAGACAAACTAGCGGGCATTCTAGCACCAATGAGCAGTTCTTC
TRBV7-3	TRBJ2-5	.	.	CASSPGTTRETQYF	TGTGCCAGCAGCCCTGGGACAACCCGGGAGACCCAGTACTTC
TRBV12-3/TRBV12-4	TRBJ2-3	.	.	CASSFGGDTQYF	TGTGCCAGCAGTTTCGGGGGAGATACGCAGTATTTT
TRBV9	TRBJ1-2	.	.	CASSPPGPTSYGYTF	TGTGCCAGCAGCCCCCCCGGGCCCACTAGCTATGGCTACACCTTC
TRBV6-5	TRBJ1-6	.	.	CASTLSGRDLLLHF	TGTGCCAGCACCCTATCTGGACGGGACCTCCTTCTCCACTTT
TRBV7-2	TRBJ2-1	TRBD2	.	CASSPKRTSGRNEQFF	TGTGCCAGCAGCCCTAAAAGGACTAGCGGGAGGAATGAGCAGTTCTTC
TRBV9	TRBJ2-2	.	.	CASNLQAGELFF	TGTGCCAGCAATCTTCAAGCCGGGGAGCTGTTTTTT
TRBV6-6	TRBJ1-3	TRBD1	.	CASSRDRVSSISGNTIYF	TGTGCCAGCAGTCGGGACAGGGTGAGCTCCATCTCTGGAAACACCATATATTTT
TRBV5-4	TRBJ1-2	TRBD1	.	CASSQAGTANSYGYTF	TGTGCCAGCAGCCAAGCAGGGACAGCTAATTCTTATGGCTACACCTTC
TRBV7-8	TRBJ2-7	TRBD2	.	CASSLGLARGEQYF	TGTGCCAGCAGCCTTGGACTAGCGAGGGGCGAGCAGTACTTC
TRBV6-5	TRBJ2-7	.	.	CATRNGPNNYEQYF	TGTGCCACCAGAAATGGGCCGAACAACTACGAGCAGTACTTC
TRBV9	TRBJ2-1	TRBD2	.	CASSPLGGSQFF	TGTGCCAGCAGCCCTCTCGGGGGGTCGCAGTTCTTC
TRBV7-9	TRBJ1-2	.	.	CASSPACGYTF	TGTGCCAGCAGCCCAGCGTGTGGCTACACCTTC
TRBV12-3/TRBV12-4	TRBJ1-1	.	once	CASSLARATEAFF	TGTGCCAGCAGTTTAGCCAGGGCCACTGAAGCTTTCTTT